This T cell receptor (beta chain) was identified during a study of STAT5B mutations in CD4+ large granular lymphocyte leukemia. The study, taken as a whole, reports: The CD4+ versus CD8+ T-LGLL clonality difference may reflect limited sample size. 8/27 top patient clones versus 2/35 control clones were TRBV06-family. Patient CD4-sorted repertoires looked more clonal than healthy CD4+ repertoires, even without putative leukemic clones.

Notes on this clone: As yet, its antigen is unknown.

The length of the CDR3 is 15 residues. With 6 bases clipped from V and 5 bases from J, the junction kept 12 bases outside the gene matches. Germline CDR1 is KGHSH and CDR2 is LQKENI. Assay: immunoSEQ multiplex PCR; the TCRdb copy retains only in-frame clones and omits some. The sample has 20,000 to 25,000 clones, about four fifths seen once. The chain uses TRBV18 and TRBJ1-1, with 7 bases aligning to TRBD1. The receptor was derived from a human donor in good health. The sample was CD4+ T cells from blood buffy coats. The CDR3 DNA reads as TGTGCCAGCTCCCTGGGGACAGCTTATTGGACTGAAGCTTTCTTT. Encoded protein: CASSLGTAYWTEAFF.